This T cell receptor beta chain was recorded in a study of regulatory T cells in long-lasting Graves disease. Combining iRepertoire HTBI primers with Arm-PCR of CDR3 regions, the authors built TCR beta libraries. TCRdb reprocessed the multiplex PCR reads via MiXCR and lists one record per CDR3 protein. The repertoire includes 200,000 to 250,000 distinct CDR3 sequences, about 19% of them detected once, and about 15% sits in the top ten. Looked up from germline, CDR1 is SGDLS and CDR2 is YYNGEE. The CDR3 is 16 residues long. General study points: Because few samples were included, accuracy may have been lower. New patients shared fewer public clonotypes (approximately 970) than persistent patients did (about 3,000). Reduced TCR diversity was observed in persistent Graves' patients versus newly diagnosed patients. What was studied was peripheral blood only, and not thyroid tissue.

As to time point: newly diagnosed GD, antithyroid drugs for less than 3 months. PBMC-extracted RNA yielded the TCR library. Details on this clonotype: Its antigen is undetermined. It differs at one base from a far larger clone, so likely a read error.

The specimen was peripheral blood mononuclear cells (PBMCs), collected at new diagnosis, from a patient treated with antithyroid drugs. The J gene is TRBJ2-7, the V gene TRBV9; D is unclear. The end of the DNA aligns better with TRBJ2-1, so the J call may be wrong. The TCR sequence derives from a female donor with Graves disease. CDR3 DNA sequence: TGTGCCAGCAGCGTAGAGCCTTTCAGCTCCTACAATGAGCAGTTCTTC. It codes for CASSVEPFSSYNEQFF.